The rows below give T cell receptor beta chains drawn from one sample of a study of regulatory and conventional T cells in RAG deficiency. Measured with immunoSEQ multiplex PCR; TCRdb has only the in-frame clones, and not every one. Seen here are 2,500 to 3,500 clones, 94% observed once, and the top ten hold over 7.5%. Separately, the same data were catalogued under a study of regulatory T cells.

Material for sequencing was CD4+ Tregs sorted from blood. Receptors originate from a human donor in good health. Both conserved end residues are part of each CDR3. The D gene is left open where the match is weak. Only some rows state a clone size, as once, few, many or a class for expanded clones.

clone_size	cdr3_length	v_call	d_call	j_call	cdr3_aa	cdr3_nt
.	14	TRBV5-5	TRBD1	TRBJ1-4	CASRRQGLNEKLFF	TGTGCCAGCAGACGACAGGGCCTTAATGAAAAACTGTTTTTT
few	14	TRBV7-8	.	TRBJ2-7	CASSLVGISYEQYF	TGTGCCAGCAGCTTAGTAGGGATTTCCTACGAGCAGTACTTC
.	10	TRBV20-1	.	TRBJ2-1	CSATSYEQFF	TGCAGTGCTACTAGTTATGAGCAGTTCTTC
.	16	TRBV19	TRBD1	TRBJ2-7	CASSIEDRPLVYEQYF	TGTGCCAGTAGTATAGAGGACAGGCCCCTCGTATACGAGCAGTACTTC
.	14	TRBV2	.	TRBJ1-1	CASSEVGNPLGAFF	TGTGCCAGCAGTGAAGTGGGGAACCCATTGGGGGCTTTCTTT
.	16	TRBV28	TRBD1	TRBJ2-1	CASSSLGTETYNEQFF	TGTGCCAGCAGTTCGCTCGGGACAGAAACCTACAATGAGCAGTTCTTC
.	18	TRBV4-1	TRBD1	TRBJ1-4	CASSQERGRGVANEKLFF	TGCGCCAGCAGCCAAGAAAGGGGCAGGGGGGTCGCTAATGAAAAACTGTTTTTT
.	15	TRBV5-1	.	TRBJ1-1	CASSSGLIMNTEAFF	TGCGCCAGCAGCTCGGGGCTTATCATGAACACTGAAGCTTTCTTT
.	15	TRBV5-1	TRBD1	TRBJ2-2	CASSSLRGLNGELFF	TGCGCCAGCAGCTCCCTCAGGGGGCTTAACGGGGAGCTGTTTTTT
.	13	TRBV13	TRBD1	TRBJ2-7	CASSLTGHYEQYF	TGTGCCAGCAGCCTGACAGGGCACTACGAGCAGTACTTC
.	14	TRBV5-1	.	TRBJ2-3	CASKSAASTDTQYF	TGCGCCAGCAAGAGTGCGGCGAGCACAGATACGCAGTATTTT
.	12	TRBV7-9	.	TRBJ2-5	CASREIQETQYF	TGTGCCAGCCGCGAGATCCAAGAGACCCAGTACTTC
few	13	TRBV6-5	TRBD1	TRBJ1-2	CASSYSAGGGYTF	TGTGCCAGCAGTTACTCTGCAGGGGGCGGCTACACCTTC
once	16	TRBV19	.	TRBJ1-2	CASSIDPLSGLGGYTF	TGTGCCAGTAGTATAGACCCATTGTCGGGGTTGGGCGGCTACACCTTC
few	13	TRBV6-1	TRBD1	TRBJ2-7	CASSSPGGYEQYF	TGTGCCAGCAGTTCCCCAGGGGGCTACGAGCAGTACTTC
.	13	TRBV30	.	TRBJ2-3	CACFPDGVDTQYF	TGTGCCTGTTTCCCCGATGGGGTAGATACGCAGTATTTT
once	14	TRBV6-6	.	TRBJ2-7	CASSYGTFTWEQYF	TGTGCCAGCAGTTACGGGACTTTCACCTGGGAGCAGTACTTC
.	18	TRBV5-1	TRBD2	TRBJ2-3	CASGWGPGLASSADTQYF	TGCGCCAGCGGCTGGGGGCCGGGACTAGCATCTTCAGCAGATACGCAGTATTTT
.	15	TRBV15	.	TRBJ1-2	CATSRDGGDNYGYTF	TGTGCCACCAGCAGAGATGGTGGGGACAACTATGGCTACACCTTC
.	19	TRBV4-1	TRBD1	TRBJ2-6	CASSYTTGTGRRGANVLTF	TGCGCCAGCAGCTACACCACCGGGACAGGGAGGAGGGGGGCCAACGTCCTGACTTTC
.	18	TRBV19	TRBD2	TRBJ2-1	CASSMETTGGRARSEQFF	TGTGCCAGTAGTATGGAGACTACCGGCGGGAGGGCGCGGAGTGAGCAGTTCTTC
.	13	TRBV28	.	TRBJ2-5	CASSSQWFGAGDF	TGTGCCAGCAGTTCCCAATGGTTCGGGGCAGGGGACTTC
.	12	TRBV2	.	TRBJ2-5	CASSEGGETQYF	TGTGCCAGCTCCGAGGGGGGAGAGACCCAGTACTTC
once	18	TRBV19	.	TRBJ2-1	CASSIASRGLLYYNEQFF	TGTGCCAGTAGTATAGCTTCAAGGGGACTGCTCTACTACAATGAGCAGTTCTTC
.	17	TRBV28	.	TRBJ2-1	CASSLSGSAGIYNEQFF	TGTGCCAGCAGTTTAAGTGGTTCGGCTGGGATCTACAATGAGCAGTTCTTC
.	12	TRBV11-2	.	TRBJ1-1	CASSLDVVEAFF	TGTGCCAGCAGCTTAGACGTGGTTGAAGCTTTCTTT
once	15	TRBV6-6	.	TRBJ1-1	CASSWGSVGDTEAFF	TGTGCCAGCAGTTGGGGGTCGGTGGGGGACACTGAAGCTTTCTTT
.	12	TRBV5-1	.	TRBJ1-6	CASSLDRATLHF	TGCGCCAGCAGCTTGGACCGTGCCACCCTCCACTTT
.	15	TRBV28	TRBD2	TRBJ2-7	CASTYTSGRAREQYF	TGTGCCAGCACCTATACTAGCGGGAGGGCCAGGGAGCAGTACTTC
.	14	TRBV5-1	TRBD1	TRBJ1-1	CASSVDRANTEAFF	TGCGCCAGCAGCGTGGACAGGGCGAACACTGAAGCTTTCTTT
.	14	TRBV5-1	.	TRBJ1-1	CASSFKGWETEAFF	TGCGCCAGCAGCTTTAAGGGGTGGGAGACTGAAGCTTTCTTT
.	14	TRBV7-8	TRBD2	TRBJ2-7	CASSLAGGSYEQYF	TGTGCCAGCAGCTTAGCGGGGGGGTCCTACGAGCAGTACTTC
.	12	TRBV18	.	TRBJ2-1	CASSLTDNEQFF	TGTGCCAGCTCACTCACAGACAATGAGCAGTTCTTC
.	12	TRBV11-3	.	TRBJ1-4	CASSLADEKLFF	TGTGCCAGCAGCTTAGCCGATGAAAAACTGTTTTTT
.	13	TRBV7-8	.	TRBJ2-1	CASSLGTKSEQFF	TGTGCCAGCAGCTTGGGAACGAAGAGTGAGCAGTTCTTC
.	15	TRBV28	.	TRBJ2-7	CASISNVGSLYEQYF	TGTGCCAGCATCTCAAACGTGGGGTCCCTCTACGAGCAGTACTTC
.	14	TRBV5-6	.	TRBJ1-1	CASSFARPNTEAFF	TGTGCCAGCAGCTTCGCCAGGCCTAACACTGAAGCTTTCTTT
few	14	TRBV7-9	.	TRBJ2-1	CASSFVEENNEQFF	TGTGCCAGCAGCTTCGTGGAAGAGAACAATGAGCAGTTCTTC
.	13	TRBV19	.	TRBJ1-6	CASSIELKAPLHF	TGTGCCAGTAGTATCGAGCTTAAAGCACCCCTCCACTTT
.	16	TRBV5-4	TRBD1	TRBJ2-2	CASSLGAGGNTGELFF	TGTGCCAGCAGCTTGGGGGCAGGGGGGAACACCGGGGAGCTGTTTTTT
.	14	TRBV15	.	TRBJ2-2	CATSPRGHTGELFF	TGTGCCACCAGCCCACGGGGTCACACCGGGGAGCTGTTTTTT
.	11	TRBV28	.	TRBJ2-3	CASRGSDTQYF	TGTGCCAGCAGGGGTTCAGATACGCAGTATTTT
.	16	TRBV5-1	TRBD1	TRBJ2-7	CASSFAGQGAKYEQYF	TGCGCCAGCAGCTTCGCGGGACAGGGGGCGAAGTACGAGCAGTACTTC
.	15	TRBV7-2	TRBD2	TRBJ2-3	CASSLESGGYHTQYF	TGTGCCAGCAGCTTAGAGTCGGGGGGGTATCATACGCAGTATTTT
.	15	TRBV5-4	TRBD2	TRBJ2-7	CASSPGSSGVYEQYF	TGTGCCAGCAGCCCTGGGAGTAGCGGGGTATACGAGCAGTACTTC
.	15	TRBV6-6	.	TRBJ1-2	CASSYSGQANYGYTF	TGTGCCAGCAGTTACTCAGGGCAAGCTAACTATGGCTACACCTTC